Below, one TCR beta chain is given with its context. What it recognizes is unknown. The same CDR3 arises from other DNA sequences in this sample as well. Per the original data handling: ImmunoSEQ sequences covered only the junction and lacked quality scores; filtering therefore differed. This table comes from immunoSEQ multiplex PCR, and its TCRdb copy is limited to in-frame clones, with some not included. V, J and clone size derive from that table, while D and trimming were established from the DNA sequence. The sample yields approximately 1.9 million clones, roughly 93% seen once. It was CD45RO-negative cells, positively selected for CCR7, that made up naive CD8 cells, with terminally differentiated effector memory CD45RA+ cells excluded. Germline V gives CDR1 SQVTM, CDR2 ANQGSEA. Trimming took 7 bases from V and 2 from J; bases not matched to a gene: 5. The length of the CDR3 is 12 residues. The data originate from a study of shared clonotypes between healthy human individuals. General study findings and limits: For sorted subsets, rarefaction showed incomplete sequencing despite large depth. On the whole, naive subsets had larger estimated richness than memory subsets had. Clonotype sharing levels among donors were expected to vary with sequencing depth.

The chain links TRBV29-1 to TRBJ2-7; 7 bases align to TRBD1. This TCR was recovered from a man younger than 35 in good health. Some clones in this sample may be carry-over from other donors' samples. Sequenced: naive CD8+ T cells from PBMCs. Written as DNA, the CDR3 is TGCAGCGCCTGGACAGGAACCTACGAGCAGTACTTC. Amino acid sequence: CSAWTGTYEQYF.